The 24 T cell receptor beta chains in this list originate from one sample, sequenced in a study of response to subunit inactivated influenza vaccine. TCRdb re-analysed the RT-PCR reads in MiXCR, keeping a single row per CDR3 protein. The sample has approximately 530,000 distinct CDR3 sequences, approximately 13% seen once. Sequenced here: PBMCs from blood, sampled 40 to 50 days after vaccination. These receptor sequences come from a man aged 50-59 years who received an inactivated influenza vaccine.

The chain combines TRBV20-1 with TRBJ2-5; 9 positions match TRBD2. The length of the CDR3 is 13 residues. Germline CDR1 is DFQATT and CDR2 is SNEGSKA (reference sequence). Unmatched junction bases numbered 2, after V lost 4 bases and J lost 2 bases. The DNA for the CDR3 is TGCAGTGCTACGACTAGCGGACAAGAGACCCAGTACTTC. Protein sequence: CSATTSGQETQYF.

This clonotype was seen only a few times. The chain combines TRBV6-5 with TRBJ2-1, with D uncertain. V was trimmed by 0 bases and J by 6 bases, leaving 12 bases between them. From germline, CDR1 is MNHEY and CDR2 SVGAGI. CDR3 length: 15 residues. The CDR3, as DNA: TGTGCCAGCAGTTACTCTACGGCCCTTCTCAATGAGCAGTTCTTC. It translates to CASSYSTALLNEQFF.

The rearrangement joins TRBV28 to TRBJ1-2; D remains unclear. This CDR3 is built from 13 residues. V gave up 6 bases and J gave up 8 bases, with 16 bases separating them. Germline values: CDR1 MDHEN, CDR2 SYDVKM. The CDR3 nucleotides read TGTGCCAGCAGGGTAGAAGGTTCCTACGGCTACACCTTC. Its translation: CASRVEGSYGYTF.

This clonotype has ten or more counts. V gene TRBV15 combines with J gene TRBJ2-1; TRBD2 is a possible D gene (7 bases). The V end was cut by 9 bases, the J end by 0 bases, with 18 bases between. The CDR3 runs to 16 residues. The germline V gene has CDR1 LNHNV and CDR2 YYDKDF (reference sequence). CDR3 bases: TGTGCCACTAAACTACCGGGGGGCGACTCCTACAATGAGCAGTTCTTC. Translated: CATKLPGGDSYNEQFF.

At least ten counts were recorded for this clonotype. This chain uses TRBV27 with TRBJ1-1, with no clear D. CDR1 is MNHEY and CDR2 is SMNVEV in the germline V gene (reference sequence). V was cut by 5 bases and J by 6 bases, with 10 bases left in between. The CDR3 sequence is 12 residues long. CDR3 loop: CASSLPGAEAFF. In DNA form, the CDR3 reads TGTGCCAGCAGTCTACCCGGGGCTGAAGCTTTCTTT.

The genes are TRBV2 and TRBJ2-5; 14 bases are shared with TRBD2. From germline, CDR1 is SNHLY and CDR2 FYNNEI. After removal of 6 bases from V and 4 bases from J, the junction contained 7 bases not matched to a gene. The CDR3 has 16 residues. The CDR3 region is CASSVGGTSGGETQYF. The DNA for the CDR3 is TGTGCCAGCAGCGTCGGAGGGACTAGCGGGGGAGAGACCCAGTACTTC.

This chain joins TRBV6-6 and TRBJ2-7; perhaps D is TRBD1 or TRBD2 (5 bases each). V was shortened by 7 bases and J by 7 bases, with 14 bases between the two germline ends. The CDR3 totals 12 residues. Germline lookup yields CDR1 MNHNY and CDR2 SVGAGI (reference sequence). CDR3 in amino acids: CASNPGGAEQYF. CDR3 coding DNA: TGTGCCAGCAACCCTGGGGGAGCGGAGCAGTACTTC.

Remarks on this clonotype: This may be a read error: a much more frequent sequence differs by one nucleotide. This chain connects TRBV12-3 or TRBV12-4 to TRBJ2-3; 8 bases agree with TRBD1. The CDR3 totals 14 residues. J gave up 4 bases and V 4 bases, and 4 bases lay outside the gene matches. Here the CDR3 reads CASSWGQAPDTQYF. CDR3 nucleotide sequence: TGTGCCAGCAGTTGGGGACAGGCTCCAGATACGCAGTATTTT.

Note on this clonotype: A read error may account for a junction end that differs from germline. The chain is built from TRBV20-1 and TRBJ2-1; TRBD2 matches 12 bases. From germline, CDR1 is DFQATT and CDR2 SNEGSKA (reference sequence). CDR3 length: 15 amino acids. In nucleotides, the CDR3 is TGCAGTGCTAGGAGTCTAGCGGGGGGGCCCGGTGAGCAGCTCTTC. Amino acids: CSARSLAGGPGEQLF.

CDR3 loop: CASSVGGGRSYNEQFF. CDR3 in DNA: TGTGCCAGCAGCGTGGGGGGCGGGCGCTCCTACAATGAGCAGTTCTTC. The chain combines TRBV5-6 with TRBJ2-1; D might be TRBD1 or TRBD2, each matching 6 bases. CDR3 length: 16 residues. Trimming shortened V by 4 bases and J by 0 bases, and 14 bases separated the two germline ends. Germline V gene data show CDR1 as SGHDT and CDR2 as YYEEEE. Supplemented by reference TRBV5-6 and TRBJ2-1, the full variable domain reads DAGVTQSPTHLIKTRGQQVTLRCSPKSGHDTVSWYQQALGQGPQFIFQYYEEEERQRGNFPDRFSGHQFPNYSSELNVNALLLGDSALYLCASSVGGGRSYNEQFFGPGTRLTVL.

By share of the sample, this clonotype is large. V and J are TRBV4-3 and TRBJ1-5, with TRBD1 as a possible D gene (5 bases). V was pared by 2 bases and J by 0 bases, with 14 bases between. This CDR3 spans 17 amino acids. Germline lookup yields CDR1 LGHNA and CDR2 YSLEER. In nucleotides, the CDR3 is TGCGCCAGCAGCCAATCGGCTGGGACGTCTAGCAATCAGCCCCAGCATTTT. Its protein is CASSQSAGTSSNQPQHF.

This clonotype was counted many times. The genes are TRBV20-1 and TRBJ1-5, with a weak D call TRBD1 (5 bases). This CDR3 has 14 residues. Germline V lookup: CDR1 DFQATT, CDR2 SNEGSKA (reference sequence). V lost 0 bases, J lost 6 bases, and 12 bases lay in between. As DNA, the CDR3 is TGCAGTGCTAGAGATGGGGGGGTTGGTCAGCCCCAGCATTTT. Translated: CSARDGGVGQPQHF.

This clonotype was detected only a few times. The rearrangement joins TRBV7-9 to TRBJ2-1; 8 positions agree with TRBD1. The CDR3 consists of 12 residues. Germline CDR1 SEHNR, CDR2 FQNEAQ (reference sequence). The V segment lost 5 bases and the J segment 12 bases; nucleotides outside the gene matches: 6. CDR3: CASSRGQGRQFF. The CDR3 bases are TGTGCCAGCAGCAGAGGACAGGGACGGCAGTTCTTC. Drawing the rest from reference TRBV7-9 and TRBJ2-1, the complete variable domain is DTGVSQNPRHKITKRGQNVTFRCDPISEHNRLYWYRQTLGQGPEFLTYFQNEAQLEKSRLLSDRFSAERPKGSFSTLEIQRTEQGDSAMYLCASSRGQGRQFFGPGTRLTVL.

This chain joins TRBV4-3 and TRBJ2-7, with a tentative D call TRBD2 (6 bases). V lost 1 base, J lost 9 bases, and 19 bases lay in between. In germline, CDR1 is LGHNA, CDR2 YSLEER. The CDR3 spans 15 residues. The CDR3 DNA reads as TGCGCCAGCAGCCAAGCGGGGGACCGCTTTAACCGGCAGTACTTC. It codes for CASSQAGDRFNRQYF.

The sample holds many counts of this clonotype. A much more abundant neighbour one base away suggests this may be a read error. This chain links TRBV28 with TRBJ1-1; D may be TRBD1 (5 bases). Germline V gene data show CDR1 as MDHEN and CDR2 as SYDVKM. V was shortened by 3 bases and J by 0 bases, with 5 bases between the two germline ends. The CDR3 is 13 residues long. CDR3 sequence (DNA): TGTGCCAGCAGTTTCAGGGTGAACACTGAAGCTTTCTTT. Its translation is CASSFRVNTEAFF.

This clonotype was observed a few times. This chain joins TRBV4-1 and TRBJ2-7, with D perhaps matching TRBD1 (5 bases). V was pared by 3 bases and J by 2 bases, with 11 bases between. CDR3 size: 14 residues. In germline, CDR1 is MGHRA, CDR2 YSYEKL. This chain's CDR3 is CASSHTLTAYEQYF. CDR3 nucleotides: TGCGCCAGCAGCCATACACTGACAGCCTACGAGCAGTACTTC.

This clonotype was seen only a few times. The chain links TRBV12-3 or TRBV12-4 to TRBJ2-7; D is possibly TRBD1 (6 bases). This CDR3 is 14 amino acids long. V was clipped by 3 bases and J by 3 bases, with 12 bases between them. CDR3 in amino acids: CASSFSGANYEQYF. For the CDR3, the DNA is TGTGCCAGCAGTTTCTCAGGGGCTAACTACGAGCAGTACTTC.

J is TRBJ2-2 and V is TRBV20-1; TRBD1 matches at 7 bases. This CDR3 contains 16 residues. Trimming removed 1 base from V and 0 bases from J; junction bases left unmatched: 5. The germline gives CDR1 DFQATT, CDR2 SNEGSKA (reference sequence). The chain's CDR3 is CSARAWDSPNTGELFF. The CDR3 nucleotides read TGCAGTGCTAGAGCCTGGGACAGCCCGAACACCGGGGAGCTGTTTTTT.

The chain carries TRBV10-3 and TRBJ2-1; 7 bases are a match to TRBD1. Trimming cost V 3 bases and J 5 bases; bases outside gene matches: 4. Germline CDR1 ENHRY, CDR2 SYGVKD. This CDR3 has 14 residues. DNA of the CDR3: TGTGCCATCAGTGACAGGGGGTTCGACAATGAGCAGTTCTTC. Its translation: CAISDRGFDNEQFF.

The J gene is TRBJ2-1, the V gene TRBV20-1; the match to TRBD1 covers 7 bases. CDR3 length equals 13 residues. Germline V gene lookup returns CDR1 DFQATT and CDR2 SNEGSKA (reference sequence). After removal of 6 bases from V and 5 bases from J, the junction contained 7 bases not matched to a gene. CDR3 sequence: CSAYQGVDNEQFF. In nucleotides, the CDR3 is TGCAGTGCATATCAGGGGGTGGACAATGAGCAGTTCTTC.

The chain uses TRBV4-3 and TRBJ2-3, with 8 bases identical to TRBD2. This CDR3 region has 17 residues. V lost 0 bases, J lost 6 bases, and 11 bases stayed unmatched. CDR1 LGHNA and CDR2 YSLEER come from the germline V gene. CDR3 loop: CASSQEGLAGSGDTQYF. CDR3 bases: TGCGCCAGCAGCCAAGAAGGGCTAGCGGGCTCTGGGGATACGCAGTATTTT.

V and J are TRBV12-3 or TRBV12-4 and TRBJ2-2; 7 nucleotides agree with TRBD2. The CDR3 contains 17 residues. The V segment lost 1 base and the J segment 7 bases; nucleotides outside the gene matches: 12. CDR3 nucleotides: TGTGCCAGCAGTTTAGTAGTGGGAGGGCCGTTTTTCGGGGAGCTGTTTTTT. This codes for CASSLVVGGPFFGELFF.

This chain connects TRBV12-5 to TRBJ1-3; D not certain. This CDR3 has 14 amino acids. V lost 1 base and J 0 bases, leaving 4 bases between the germline ends. CDR1 and CDR2 (germline): LGHNT, FRNRAP. CDR3 in DNA: TGTGCTAGTGGTTTGGGTAGCTCTGGAAACACCATATATTTT. Translation gives CASGLGSSGNTIYF.

This chain connects TRBV4-3 to TRBJ2-3, with a possible D match to TRBD1 (6 bases). CDR3 length: 19 amino acids. Germline V gene data show CDR1 as LGHNA and CDR2 as YSLEER. V was cut by 4 bases and J by 2 bases, with 25 bases left in between. The CDR3 DNA follows: TGCGCCAGCAGCCTCCCACCCTTCGGGGCAGGGGTTTTCACAGATACGCAGTATTTT. Translation gives CASSLPPFGAGVFTDTQYF.